This is a list of T cell receptor beta chains from one sample in a study of blood T cell repertoires in COVID-19. Here immunoSEQ multiplex PCR was the method, and the copy in TCRdb shows in-frame clones only, minus some. The sample carries about 260,000 clones, 70% to 90% recorded once. The sequenced material came from peripheral blood. These receptors originate from a human donor in a cohort sampled during active COVID-19. Each CDR3 is given with its conserved first and last residue. Each record gives: J gene, clone size, V gene, D gene, CDR3 protein, CDR3 DNA. The D gene is left open where the match is weak. Size tells how often a clone was seen (once, few, many) or the class of an expanded clone, and some rows leave it out.

>TRBJ2-5|NA|TRBV7-6|TRBD2
CASSYQSGLAGETQYF
TGTGCCAGCAGCTACCAATCGGGACTAGCGGGAGAGACCCAGTACTTC
>TRBJ2-4|many|TRBV5-1|NA
CASSLSSGRGNIQYF
TGCGCCAGCAGCTTGTCGTCGGGAAGAGGGAACATTCAGTACTTC
>TRBJ2-3|NA|TRBV6-5|NA
CASSWARPTDTQYF
TGTGCCAGCTCGTGGGCCAGGCCCACAGATACGCAGTATTTT
>TRBJ2-3|NA|TRBV19|TRBD2
CASSIELAEGTDTQYF
TGTGCCAGTAGTATCGAACTAGCGGAGGGCACAGATACGCAGTATTTT
>TRBJ1-2|once|TRBV25-1|TRBD1
CASSAPEEGAAYGYTF
TGTGCCAGCAGTGCCCCAGAAGAGGGGGCGGCCTATGGCTACACCTTC
>TRBJ1-6|once|TRBV4-3|NA
CASSQEATYNSPLHF
TGCGCCAGCAGCCAAGAGGCCACCTATAATTCACCCCTCCACTTT
>TRBJ2-7|NA|TRBV6-5|TRBD1
CASSSRDSSYEQYF
TGTGCCAGCAGCAGCCGGGACAGCTCCTACGAGCAGTACTTC
>TRBJ2-3|few|TRBV18|NA
CASTNPPTDTQYF
TGTGCCAGCACAAACCCCCCCACAGATACGCAGTATTTT
>TRBJ1-1|NA|TRBV19|NA
CASTDPGVTEAFF
TGTGCCAGTACAGACCCCGGAGTGACTGAAGCTTTCTTT
>TRBJ2-2|NA|TRBV14|TRBD2
CASSQDLPSGGYTGELFF
TGTGCCAGCAGCCAAGATCTACCCAGCGGGGGGTACACCGGGGAGCTGTTTTTT
>TRBJ2-3|NA|TRBV6-2/TRBV6-3|TRBD2
CASSYSPGLAGGGDTQYF
TGTGCCAGCAGTTACTCCCCGGGACTAGCGGGGGGCGGAGATACGCAGTATTTT
>TRBJ2-7|NA|TRBV28|TRBD2
CASSLIGGGADEQYF
TGTGCCAGCAGTTTAATTGGCGGGGGGGCCGACGAGCAGTACTTC
>TRBJ2-7|NA|TRBV6-5|NA
CASSYSRGPGDEQYF
TGTGCCAGCAGTTACTCTCGAGGGCCGGGGGACGAGCAGTACTTC
>TRBJ2-7|NA|TRBV5-1|NA
CASSLWGQRLYEQYF
TGCGCCAGCAGCTTATGGGGCCAAAGACTCTACGAGCAGTACTTC
>TRBJ2-7|NA|TRBV7-9|NA
CASSARTVTLYEQYF
TGTGCCAGCAGCGCCCGGACAGTTACCCTCTACGAGCAGTACTTC
>TRBJ1-2|NA|TRBV11-2|TRBD1
CASTSLDRAGNYGYTF
TGTGCCAGCACGTCCTTGGACAGGGCTGGTAACTATGGCTACACCTTC
>TRBJ1-1|NA|TRBV7-9|NA
CASSSRTVLNTEAFF
TGTGCCAGCAGCTCCCGGACAGTTTTGAACACTGAAGCTTTCTTT
>TRBJ2-7|NA|TRBV5-8|TRBD1
CASSSSPDRGWGEQYF
TGTGCCAGCAGCTCCTCCCCGGACAGGGGCTGGGGCGAGCAGTACTTC
>TRBJ1-2|NA|TRBV9|NA
CASSVSGIYNYGYTF
TGTGCCAGCAGCGTCTCAGGGATTTATAACTATGGCTACACCTTC
>TRBJ2-7|NA|TRBV6-5|NA
CASSPQAHSSYEQYF
TGTGCCAGCAGTCCCCAAGCCCATAGCTCCTACGAGCAGTACTTC
>TRBJ1-6|NA|TRBV7-2|TRBD1
CASSIDRGNSPLHF
TGTGCCAGCAGCATCGACAGGGGCAATTCACCCCTCCACTTT
>TRBJ2-2|NA|TRBV7-6|NA
CASSLVVGGANTGELFF
TGTGCCAGCAGCTTAGTGGTTGGCGGGGCGAACACCGGGGAGCTGTTTTTT
>TRBJ1-6|few|TRBV5-6|NA
CASSLGQRGAPLHF
TGTGCCAGCAGCTTGGGACAGCGCGGGGCACCCCTCCACTTT
>TRBJ1-1|NA|TRBV19|NA
CASSISLFTEAFF
TGTGCCAGTAGTATATCCCTGTTCACTGAAGCTTTCTTT
>TRBJ2-7|NA|TRBV19|NA
CASSIEAGSSYYEQYF
TGTGCCAGTAGTATAGAGGCAGGATCCTCATACTACGAGCAGTACTTC
>TRBJ2-5|NA|TRBV4-3|TRBD2
CASSRILAGAETQYF
TGCGCCAGCAGCCGAATATTAGCGGGGGCAGAGACCCAGTACTTC
>TRBJ2-2|NA|TRBV27|TRBD1
CASVPDRGYGGELFF
TGTGCCAGCGTGCCCGACAGGGGTTATGGCGGGGAGCTGTTTTTT
>TRBJ1-4|NA|TRBV10-3|TRBD1
CAISDPGQFNNEKLFF
TGTGCCATCAGTGATCCGGGACAGTTCAATAATGAAAAACTGTTTTTT
>TRBJ2-3|NA|TRBV28|TRBD1
CASSLLGQGDTDTQYF
TGTGCCAGCAGCCTGTTGGGACAGGGAGACACAGATACGCAGTATTTT
>TRBJ1-1|once|TRBV12-3/TRBV12-4|NA
CASRHRNRVEAFF
TGTGCCAGCAGGCACCGCAACAGGGTTGAAGCTTTCTTT
>TRBJ2-1|NA|TRBV6-5|TRBD2
CASTRGRGYEQFF
TGTGCCAGCACCCGCGGGAGGGGTTATGAGCAGTTCTTC
>TRBJ1-1|NA|TRBV28|NA
CASSLLGREAFF
TGTGCCAGCAGTTTACTGGGCAGGGAAGCTTTCTTT
>TRBJ2-2|NA|TRBV11-3|NA
CASSLGRDRELFF
TGTGCCAGCAGCCTCGGGCGGGACCGGGAGCTGTTTTTT
>TRBJ1-6|NA|TRBV10-3|NA
CAISEPPAGESPLHF
TGTGCCATCAGTGAACCACCCGCGGGGGAGTCACCCCTCCACTTT
>TRBJ1-5|once|TRBV28|NA
CASKYLQRTTRNQPQHF
TGTGCCAGCAAATACTTACAAAGGACCACTAGGAATCAGCCCCAGCATTTT
>TRBJ2-2|NA|TRBV6-5|NA
CASNSGNTGELFF
TGTGCCAGCAACTCAGGGAACACCGGGGAGCTGTTTTTT
>TRBJ2-2|NA|TRBV7-2|NA
CASSLLVNTGELFF
TGTGCCAGCAGCTTATTAGTGAACACCGGGGAGCTGTTTTTT